Following are 5 T cell receptor beta chains from one sample sequenced in a study of blood T cells in healthy people across ages. A sample-barcoded 5' primer and a J-beta primer mix were used in a second PCR of roughly 6 to 11 cycles. Via MiXCR, TCRdb re-called the 5' RACE reads, giving one row per CDR3 protein. Of about 970,000 distinct CDR3 sequences listed, about 51% are singletons. The specimen sequenced was blood. These receptors all come from a woman aged 55-70 years in good health.

The chain joins TRBV18 to TRBJ1-1; D gene ambiguous. V lost 1 base and J 1 base, leaving 10 bases between the germline ends. This CDR3 has 15 residues. CDR1 and CDR2 (germline): KGHSH, LQKENI. CDR3 coding DNA: TGTGCCAGCTCACCACTCGGACGGACGAACACTGAAGCTTTCTTT. Amino acid sequence: CASSPLGRTNTEAFF. The full variable domain, in which reference TRBV18 and TRBJ1-1 provide the parts outside the CDR3, is NAGVMQNPRHLVRRRGQEARLRCSPMKGHSHVYWYRQLPEEGLKFMVYLQKENIIDESGMPKERFSAEFPKEGPSILRIQQVVRGDSAAYFCASSPLGRTNTEAFFGQGTRLTVV.

The sample holds a few counts of this clonotype. The CDR3 DNA reads TGTGCCAGCAGTCCGGACGGGACTAGCGGAAGGGAGACCCAGTACTTC. The encoded protein is CASSPDGTSGRETQYF. The chain links TRBV12-3 or TRBV12-4 to TRBJ2-7; TRBD2 matches at 11 bases. Near its end, the DNA agrees better with TRBJ2-5, so the J call may be wrong. The CDR3 is 16 residues long.

This clonotype occurred many times. The chain combines TRBV7-2 with TRBJ2-5; D may be TRBD1 (5 bases). The V gene lost 4 bases and the J gene lost 4 bases, with 13 bases spanning the gap. Germline CDR1 reads SGHTA; CDR2 reads FQGNSA. This CDR3 is 14 amino acids long. The CDR3 sequence: CASSYQGRGETQYF. Written as DNA, the CDR3 is TGTGCCAGCAGCTACCAGGGTCGCGGAGAGACCCAGTACTTC. The variable domain in full, completed from reference TRBV7-2 and TRBJ2-5, reads GAGVSQSPSNKVTEKGKDVELRCDPISGHTALYWYRQSLGQGLEFLIYFQGNSAPDKSGLPSDRFSAERTGGSVSTLTIQRTQQEDSAVYLCASSYQGRGETQYFGPGTRLLVL.

This clonotype was seen a few times. CDR3 DNA: TGCGCCAGCAGCCAGTCTCAGGGTTACGCCGGGGAGCTGTTTTTT. It encodes CASSQSQGYAGELFF. The chain carries TRBV4-3 and TRBJ2-2; possibly TRBD1 for D (5 bases). Germline V gene data show CDR1 as LGHNA and CDR2 as YSLEER. V gave up 3 bases and J gave up 6 bases, with 14 bases separating them. The CDR3 totals 15 residues.

Comments on this clonotype: At one end, the junction sequence differs from germline, possibly due to a read error. The V gene is TRBV20-1, the J gene TRBJ2-1; the match to TRBD2 covers 8 bases. The CDR3 runs to 15 residues. CDR1 DFQATT and CDR2 SNEGSKA come from the germline V gene (reference sequence). The CDR3 sequence: CSAGDSGGRFNEQFF. CDR3 bases: TGCAGTGCTGGAGATAGTGGCGGGAGGTTCAATGAGCAGTTCTTC.